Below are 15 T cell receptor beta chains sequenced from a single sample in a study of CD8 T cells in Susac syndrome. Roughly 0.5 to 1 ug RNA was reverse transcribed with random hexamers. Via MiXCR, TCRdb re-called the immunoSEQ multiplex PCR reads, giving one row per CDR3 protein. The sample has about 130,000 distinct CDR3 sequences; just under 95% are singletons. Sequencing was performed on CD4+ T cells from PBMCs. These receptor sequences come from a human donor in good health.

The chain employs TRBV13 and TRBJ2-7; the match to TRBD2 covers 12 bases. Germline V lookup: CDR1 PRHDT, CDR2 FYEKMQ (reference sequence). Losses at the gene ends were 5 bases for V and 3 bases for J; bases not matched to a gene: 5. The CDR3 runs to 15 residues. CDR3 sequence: CASSSRLAGVYEQYF. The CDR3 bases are TGTGCCAGCAGCAGCCGACTAGCGGGAGTCTACGAGCAGTACTTC.

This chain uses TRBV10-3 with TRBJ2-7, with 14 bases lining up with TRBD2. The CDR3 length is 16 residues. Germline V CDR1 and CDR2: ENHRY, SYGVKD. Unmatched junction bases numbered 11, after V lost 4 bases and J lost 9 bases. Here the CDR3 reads CAISGTSGRTSGVQYF. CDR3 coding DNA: TGTGCCATCAGTGGGACTAGCGGGAGGACGTCAGGTGTGCAGTACTTC.

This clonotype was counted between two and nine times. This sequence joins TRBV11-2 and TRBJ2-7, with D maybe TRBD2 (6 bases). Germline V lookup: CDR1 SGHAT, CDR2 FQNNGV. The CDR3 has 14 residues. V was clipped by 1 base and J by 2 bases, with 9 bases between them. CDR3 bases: TGTGCCAGCAGCTTAGTTGGAGGGGCCTACGAGCAGTACTTC. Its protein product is CASSLVGGAYEQYF.

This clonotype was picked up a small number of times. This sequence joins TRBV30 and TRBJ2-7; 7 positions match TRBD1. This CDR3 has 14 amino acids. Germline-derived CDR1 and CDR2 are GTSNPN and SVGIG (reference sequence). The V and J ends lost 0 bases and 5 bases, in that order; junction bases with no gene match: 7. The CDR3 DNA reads TGTGCCTGGAGTGTGGTCGGCAGGGGGAACGAGCAGTACTTC. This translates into CAWSVVGRGNEQYF.

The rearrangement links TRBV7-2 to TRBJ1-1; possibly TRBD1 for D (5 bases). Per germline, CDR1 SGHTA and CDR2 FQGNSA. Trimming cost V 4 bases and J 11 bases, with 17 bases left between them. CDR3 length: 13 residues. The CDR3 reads CASSYIQEYSAFF. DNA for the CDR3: TGTGCCAGCAGCTACATACAGGAATATTCGGCTTTCTTT.

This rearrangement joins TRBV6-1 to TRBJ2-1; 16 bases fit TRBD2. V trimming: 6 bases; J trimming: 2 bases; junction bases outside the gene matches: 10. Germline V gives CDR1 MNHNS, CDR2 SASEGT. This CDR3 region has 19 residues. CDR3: CASRVLGTSGRGPYNEQFF. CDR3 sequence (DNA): TGTGCCAGCAGGGTCCTCGGGACTAGCGGGAGGGGGCCCTACAATGAGCAGTTCTTC.

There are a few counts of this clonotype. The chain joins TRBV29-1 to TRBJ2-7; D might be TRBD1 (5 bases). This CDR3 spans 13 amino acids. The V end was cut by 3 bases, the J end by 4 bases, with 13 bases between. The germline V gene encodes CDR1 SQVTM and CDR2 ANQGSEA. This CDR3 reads CSVEKGPAYEQYF. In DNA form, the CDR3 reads TGCAGCGTTGAGAAGGGGCCAGCGTACGAGCAGTACTTC.

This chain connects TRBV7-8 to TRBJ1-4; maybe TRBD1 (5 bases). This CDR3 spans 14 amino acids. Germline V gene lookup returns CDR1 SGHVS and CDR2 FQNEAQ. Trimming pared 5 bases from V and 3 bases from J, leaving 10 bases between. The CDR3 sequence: CASSKGRSNEKLFF. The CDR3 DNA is TGTGCCAGCAGCAAGGGGCGTTCTAATGAAAAACTGTTTTTT.

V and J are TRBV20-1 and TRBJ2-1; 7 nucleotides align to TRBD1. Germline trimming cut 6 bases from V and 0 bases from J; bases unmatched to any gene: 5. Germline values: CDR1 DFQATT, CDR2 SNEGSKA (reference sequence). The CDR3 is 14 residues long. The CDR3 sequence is CSAPDRSSYNEQFF. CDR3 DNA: TGCAGTGCCCCGGACAGGAGCTCCTACAATGAGCAGTTCTTC.

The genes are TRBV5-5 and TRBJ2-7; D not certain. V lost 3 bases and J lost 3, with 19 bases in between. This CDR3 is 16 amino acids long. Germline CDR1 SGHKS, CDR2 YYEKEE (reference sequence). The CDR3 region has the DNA TGTGCCAGCAGCTCACAACCCAATTTTGACGGCTACGAGCAGTACTTC. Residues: CASSSQPNFDGYEQYF. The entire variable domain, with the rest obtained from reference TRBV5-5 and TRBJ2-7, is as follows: DAGVTQSPTHLIKTRGQQVTLRCSPISGHKSVSWYQQVLGQGPQFIFQYYEKEERGRGNFPDRFSARQFPNYSSELNVNALLLGDSALYLCASSSQPNFDGYEQYFGPGTRLTVT.

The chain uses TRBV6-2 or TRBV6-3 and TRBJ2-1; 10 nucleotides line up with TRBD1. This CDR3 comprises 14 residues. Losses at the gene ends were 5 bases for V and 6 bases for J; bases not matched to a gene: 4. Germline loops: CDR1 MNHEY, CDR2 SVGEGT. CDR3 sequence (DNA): TGTGCCAGCAGTCTCTGGACAGGGGGCAATGAGCAGTTCTTC. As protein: CASSLWTGGNEQFF.

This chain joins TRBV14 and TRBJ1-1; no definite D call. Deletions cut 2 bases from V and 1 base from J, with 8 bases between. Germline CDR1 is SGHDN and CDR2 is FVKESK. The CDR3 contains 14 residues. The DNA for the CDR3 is TGTGCCAGCAGCCAACTCGCCAGGAACACTGAAGCTTTCTTT. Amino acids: CASSQLARNTEAFF.

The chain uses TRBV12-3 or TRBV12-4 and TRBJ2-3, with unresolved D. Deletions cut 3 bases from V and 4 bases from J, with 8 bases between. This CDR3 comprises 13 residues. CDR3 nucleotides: TGTGCCAGCAGTTTGCAAAGCGCAGATACGCAGTATTTT. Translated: CASSLQSADTQYF.

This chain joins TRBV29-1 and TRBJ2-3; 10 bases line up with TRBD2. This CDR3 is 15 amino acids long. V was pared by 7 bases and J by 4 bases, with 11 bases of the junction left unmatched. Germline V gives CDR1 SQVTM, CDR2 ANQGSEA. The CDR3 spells CSASGRAARADTQYF. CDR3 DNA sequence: TGCAGCGCAAGCGGGAGGGCCGCAAGGGCAGATACGCAGTATTTT.

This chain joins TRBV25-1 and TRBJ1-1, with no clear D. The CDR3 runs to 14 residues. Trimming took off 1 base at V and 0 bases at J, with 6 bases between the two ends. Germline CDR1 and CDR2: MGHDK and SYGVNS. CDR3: CASSESTVNTEAFF. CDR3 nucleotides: TGTGCCAGCAGTGAATCCACAGTGAACACTGAAGCTTTCTTT.